The present entry profiles one T cell receptor beta chain with its context. This sample is part of a study of ipilimumab plus nivolumab after autologous stem cell transplantation. TCRdb keeps only in-frame clones here, not all; method: immunoSEQ multiplex PCR. The sample shows roughly 15,000 clones, around four fifths of them seen only once. Trimming pared 2 bases from V and 8 bases from J, leaving 7 bases between. CDR1 is DFQATT, CDR2 SNEGSKA, per germline (reference sequence). The CDR3 covers 11 residues. Here the sequenced sample was PBMCs, taken in a trial of ipilimumab plus nivolumab as post-transplant consolidation. The genes are TRBV20-1 and TRBJ2-1; D remains unclear. This TCR came from a male donor with diffuse large B-cell lymphoma. The CDR3 DNA reads as TGCAGTGCTAGAAAGGTCGATGAGCAGTTCTTC. This codes for CSARKVDEQFF.